This T cell receptor beta chain derives from a study of blood T cell repertoires in COVID-19. Study-wide background: Material from acute and convalescent COVID-19 was sourced from the United States, Italy and Spain. T cells, B-cell-depleted T cells, or PBMCs provided the cDNA or gDNA that served as material.

The germline CDR1 and CDR2 sequences are SGHKS and YYEKEE (reference sequence). V was pared by 2 bases and J by 4 bases, with 5 bases of the junction left unmatched. The CDR3 is 15 residues long. The repertoire was sequenced with immunoSEQ multiplex PCR; TCRdb's copy has only in-frame clones and lacks some. The table lists 35,000 or so clones, more than 65% of them singletons. The origin of this receptor is a man aged 80 or over with active or convalescent COVID-19. J is TRBJ2-3 and V is TRBV5-5; 9 nucleotides align to TRBD2. Sample: peripheral blood. This CDR3 is CASSFQGLAADTQYF. CDR3 DNA sequence: TGTGCCAGCAGCTTCCAGGGACTAGCAGCAGATACGCAGTATTTT.